This T cell receptor (beta chain) was identified during a study of T cells after yellow fever vaccination. Whole-study context: When fractions had low cell numbers, they were prepared with SMART-Seq v4 Ultra Low Input.

The CDR3 totals 14 residues. The ends were cut back, 4 bases at V and 3 bases at J, with 10 bases in the middle. From germline, CDR1 is LGHDT and CDR2 YNNKEL (reference sequence). Comment on this clonotype: The target antigen is unknown.

One entry per CDR3 protein results from TCRdb running MiXCR on the 5' RACE reads. The sample contains around 350,000 distinct CDR3 sequences, about 9.9% of which appear only once. Study observations and caveats: Shared CD4/CD8 clonotypes were a small share, likely from convergent recombination. Post-booster reappearance was seen for most primary-vaccination clones (about 95% CD4, 75% to 90% CD8).

Sequenced here: PBMCs, sampled on the day of the first yellow fever vaccination. The chain uses TRBV3-1 and TRBJ1-5; tentative D call: TRBD1 (6 bases). The receptor's source is a man aged 18 to 29 who received the YFV17D yellow fever vaccine. For the CDR3, the DNA is TGTGCCAGCAGCCTCCAGGGGACCAATCAGCCCCAGCATTTT. This encodes CASSLQGTNQPQHF.